The clone carrying this T cell receptor (beta chain) was detected a few times. Its target is unknown. This record belongs to a study of identical twins. One entry per CDR3 protein results from TCRdb running MiXCR on the 5' RACE reads. The sample yields hundreds of thousands of distinct CDR3 sequences, roughly 18% seen once. Broader study findings: Zero-insertion analyses could be partly confounded by invariant MAIT and iNKT cells.

All of the donors were Caucasians in good health. The data also belong to a second study, concerning T cells expressing NK-cell markers. That report adds: Underlying the TCR beta repertoires were sorted CD3+CD56+NKG2C+, CD3+CD56+NKG2C- and CD3+CD56-NKG2C+ T cells. Seven sequenced donors out of eight were HCMV-seropositive, one seronegative.

The receptor comes from a woman under 30 in good health. The sample was PBMCs.

CDR3 nucleotide sequence: TGTGCCAGCAGTTACTCGCGGCTAGCGGGGGTCCCCTCCTACGAGCAGTACTTC. Protein: CASSYSRLAGVPSYEQYF. V and J are TRBV6-5 and TRBJ2-7, with 10 bases aligning to TRBD2. The CDR3 runs 18 residues. Losses at the gene ends were 0 bases for V and 0 bases for J; bases not matched to a gene: 8. The germline V gene has CDR1 MNHEY and CDR2 SVGAGI.